The clone carrying this T cell receptor beta chain appeared a single time. The data are from a study of technical replicates of blood from four donors. Only in-frame clones appear in the TCRdb table, and some are missing; sequencing was by immunoSEQ multiplex PCR. Found here are 60,000 to 90,000 clones, roughly 92% of them singletons; the top ten hold over 0.3%. The specimen sequenced was T cells isolated from PBMCs. The sequence came from a human donor in good health.

The CDR3 is CASSYSEGYDTEAFF. The DNA of the CDR3 is TGTGCCAGCAGTTACTCGGAGGGGTACGACACTGAAGCTTTCTTT. The gene calls are TRBV6-5 and TRBJ1-1; tentatively, D is TRBD1 (5 bases). CDR1 is MNHEY, CDR2 SVGAGI, per germline. The CDR3 covers 15 residues. V gave up 0 bases and J gave up 3 bases, with 11 bases separating them.